This is a list of T cell receptor beta chains from one sample in a study of T cell responses to AZD1222 COVID-19 vaccine. Here immunoSEQ multiplex PCR was the method, and the copy in TCRdb shows in-frame clones only, minus some. This sample has approximately 97,000 clones, with 84% found just once. The sequencing here drew on peripheral blood, taken on day 0 of AZD1222 vaccination. All receptors come from an adult in good health. The CDR3 runs from the conserved cysteine through the conserved F or W. The D gene is left open where the match is weak. For some rows the clone size is stated as once, few or many, or as a class when expanded; others skip it.

.	TRBJ1-1	.	TRBV5-1	14	CASRYATGNTEAFF	TGCGCCAGCAGATACGCGACAGGAAACACTGAAGCTTTCTTT
.	TRBJ1-4	.	TRBV18	19	CASSPTKEAGTLTNEKLFF	TGTGCCAGCTCACCAACAAAGGAGGCAGGCACCTTAACTAATGAAAAACTGTTTTTT
.	TRBJ2-7	TRBD2	TRBV19	14	CASSRLADSYEQYF	TGTGCCAGTAGTAGACTAGCGGACTCCTACGAGCAGTACTTC
.	TRBJ2-1	TRBD2	TRBV7-8	13	CASSAGTSTEQFF	TGTGCCAGCAGCGCCGGGACTAGTACTGAGCAGTTCTTC
.	TRBJ2-1	.	TRBV11-2	15	CASSLIFAGRNEQFF	TGTGCCAGCAGCTTAATATTTGCCGGGAGAAATGAGCAGTTCTTC
.	TRBJ2-2	TRBD1	TRBV24-1	14	CATSSGQGFGELFF	TGTGCCACCAGTTCGGGACAGGGGTTCGGGGAGCTGTTTTTT
.	TRBJ2-7	TRBD1	TRBV11-1	14	CASSLRDRANEQYF	TGTGCCAGCAGCTTACGGGACAGGGCGAACGAGCAGTACTTC
.	TRBJ2-1	.	TRBV7-2	15	CASSPWYSSYNEQFF	TGTGCCAGCAGCCCCTGGTATAGCTCCTACAATGAGCAGTTCTTC
.	TRBJ2-1	TRBD2	TRBV19	20	CASSLSGTSGGYNSYNEQFF	TGTGCCAGTAGTTTATCCGGGACTAGCGGGGGCTACAACTCCTACAATGAGCAGTTCTTC
once	TRBJ1-2	TRBD1	TRBV6-5	13	CASSRRQGDGYTF	TGTGCCAGCAGTAGGAGACAGGGTGATGGCTACACCTTC
.	TRBJ1-2	.	TRBV12-3/TRBV12-4	13	CASTGASLYGYTF	TGTGCCAGCACAGGGGCGAGTCTCTATGGCTACACCTTC
.	TRBJ1-4	.	TRBV29-1	13	CSVEVGIGEKLFF	TGCAGCGTTGAAGTGGGGATTGGTGAAAAACTGTTTTTT
many	TRBJ1-5	.	TRBV28	16	CASSSPGTIPYQPQHF	TGTGCCAGCAGTTCCCCGGGCACGATCCCCTATCAGCCCCAGCATTTT
once	TRBJ2-1	TRBD2	TRBV11-3	15	CASQPSGHSYNEQFF	TGTGCCAGCCAGCCTAGCGGCCACTCCTACAATGAGCAGTTCTTC
.	TRBJ1-3	TRBD1	TRBV2	15	CASSPDRGSGNTIYF	TGTGCCAGCAGCCCCGACAGGGGGTCTGGAAACACCATATATTTT
few	TRBJ1-1	.	TRBV7-2	16	CASSLSLGTRNTEAFF	TGTGCCAGCAGCTTAAGTCTGGGGACACGGAACACTGAAGCTTTCTTT
.	TRBJ1-2	TRBD1	TRBV10-3	13	CAISVQGGYGYTF	TGTGCCATCAGTGTTCAGGGGGGCTATGGCTACACCTTC
.	TRBJ1-5	TRBD1	TRBV30	13	CAWNGQENQPQHF	TGTGCCTGGAACGGACAGGAAAATCAGCCCCAGCATTTT
once	TRBJ2-5	TRBD1	TRBV6-5	13	CASTRTGGETQYF	TGTGCCAGCACTAGGACAGGGGGAGAGACCCAGTACTTC
few	TRBJ1-5	TRBD1	TRBV19	15	CASIADRGNNQPQHF	TGTGCCAGTATCGCGGACAGGGGGAACAATCAGCCCCAGCATTTT
.	TRBJ1-1	.	TRBV28	12	CASSSPGGAAFF	TGTGCCAGCAGTTCCCCCGGGGGGGCAGCTTTCTTT
.	TRBJ1-2	TRBD1	TRBV7-9	13	CAVQLRTGNGYTF	TGTGCCGTACAGCTCAGGACAGGGAATGGCTACACCTTC
.	TRBJ1-2	TRBD1	TRBV10-2	14	CASSEWGTGGGYTF	TGCGCCAGCAGTGAGTGGGGGACAGGGGGAGGCTACACCTTC
.	TRBJ1-2	TRBD1	TRBV18	16	CASSGTPGQGTFGYTF	TGTGCCAGCTCAGGCACACCGGGACAGGGTACGTTCGGCTACACCTTC
few	TRBJ2-3	TRBD2	TRBV6-2/TRBV6-3	16	CASSYSAGGTTDTQYF	TGTGCCAGCAGTTACTCCGCGGGGGGAACCACAGATACGCAGTATTTT
.	TRBJ2-1	TRBD2	TRBV10-1	17	CASSESGGTTTYNEQFF	TGCGCCAGCAGTGAGTCGGGGGGGACTACAACCTACAATGAGCAGTTCTTC
.	TRBJ1-6	.	TRBV14	13	CASSQDLASPLHF	TGTGCCAGCAGCCAAGATTTAGCTTCACCCCTCCACTTT
.	TRBJ2-7	.	TRBV9	15	CASSVLGDATYEQYF	TGTGCCAGCAGCGTACTCGGGGACGCCACCTACGAGCAGTACTTC
.	TRBJ1-1	TRBD1	TRBV6-5	15	CASYTTTGGYTEAFF	TGTGCCAGCTATACCACGACAGGGGGCTATACTGAAGCTTTCTTT
once	TRBJ2-7	TRBD2	TRBV24-1	15	CATSDPASGSYEQYF	TGTGCCACCAGTGATCCGGCTAGCGGTAGCTACGAGCAGTACTTC
.	TRBJ2-6	TRBD1	TRBV4-1	17	CASSQPQGAVGANVLTF	TGCGCCAGCAGCCAACCCCAGGGGGCGGTTGGGGCCAACGTCCTGACTTTC
.	TRBJ1-2	.	TRBV7-9	14	CASSLEAGRYGYTF	TGTGCCAGCAGCTTAGAAGCAGGGCGGTATGGCTACACCTTC
.	TRBJ1-5	.	TRBV27	15	CASSRGGVSNQPQHF	TGTGCCAGCAGTCGGGGGGGGGTTAGCAATCAGCCCCAGCATTTT
.	TRBJ1-3	.	TRBV28	13	CASMEGLRNTIYF	TGTGCCAGCATGGAGGGGCTTCGAAACACCATATATTTT
.	TRBJ2-5	.	TRBV5-1	14	CASSLWGNKETQYF	TGCGCCAGCAGCTTGTGGGGGAACAAAGAGACCCAGTACTTC
.	TRBJ1-2	.	TRBV7-5	15	CARTAGGIGFYGYTF	TGTGCCAGAACAGCCGGGGGGATCGGTTTCTATGGCTACACCTTC
once	TRBJ1-1	.	TRBV18	14	CASSPSRTNTEAFF	TGTGCCAGCTCACCAAGTAGAACGAACACTGAAGCTTTCTTT
.	TRBJ1-1	.	TRBV6-6	13	CASSSTGNTEAFF	TGTGCCAGCAGTTCTACAGGGAACACTGAAGCTTTCTTT
.	TRBJ2-5	.	TRBV5-4	13	CASSPDFQETQYF	TGTGCCAGCAGCCCCGACTTCCAAGAGACCCAGTACTTC
.	TRBJ2-1	TRBD2	TRBV24-1	17	CATSDSRTSGGLNEQFF	TGTGCCACCAGTGATTCCAGGACTAGCGGGGGCCTGAATGAGCAGTTCTTC
.	TRBJ2-1	TRBD2	TRBV9	15	CASRKIAGGGDEQFF	TGTGCCAGCAGAAAAATAGCGGGAGGCGGGGATGAGCAGTTCTTC
once	TRBJ1-5	TRBD1	TRBV29-1	13	CSVTGTDASPQHF	TGCAGCGTGACCGGGACAGACGCCTCGCCCCAGCATTTT
.	TRBJ1-2	.	TRBV7-2	12	CASSSSRGGYTF	TGTGCCAGCAGCTCCTCAAGGGGTGGCTACACCTTC
.	TRBJ1-3	TRBD1	TRBV28	16	CASSSQDRAFGNTIYF	TGTGCCAGCAGTTCGCAGGACAGGGCGTTTGGAAACACCATATATTTT
.	TRBJ1-5	.	TRBV3-1/TRBV3-2	14	CASSQERSGQPQHF	TGTGCCAGCAGCCAAGAGCGTTCAGGTCAGCCCCAGCATTTT
few	TRBJ1-3	.	TRBV19	15	CASSVQVLSGNTIYF	TGTGCCAGTAGTGTACAGGTTCTCTCTGGAAACACCATATATTTT
.	TRBJ1-2	.	TRBV4-3	14	CASRPESDTYGYTF	TGCGCCAGCAGACCGGAATCCGACACATATGGCTACACCTTC
.	TRBJ2-1	.	TRBV19	15	CASSIGAGFYNEQFF	TGTGCCAGTAGTATAGGAGCGGGCTTCTACAATGAGCAGTTCTTC
.	TRBJ2-7	TRBD2	TRBV10-3	14	CAIKPSGIDYEQYF	TGTGCCATCAAACCTAGCGGAATAGACTACGAGCAGTACTTC
.	TRBJ2-7	.	TRBV7-2	13	CASSLILNYEQYF	TGTGCCAGCAGCTTAATTCTCAACTACGAGCAGTACTTC
.	TRBJ2-2	.	TRBV11-2	15	CASSSRDSGTGELFF	TGTGCCAGCAGCTCGCGGGATAGCGGCACCGGGGAGCTGTTTTTT
.	TRBJ2-1	.	TRBV28	13	CATRPTSYNEQFF	TGTGCCACCCGCCCCACTAGCTACAATGAGCAGTTCTTC
.	TRBJ1-2	.	TRBV29-1	12	CSVRVESYGYTF	TGCAGCGTTAGAGTAGAATCCTATGGCTACACCTTC
.	TRBJ2-5	TRBD1	TRBV3-1/TRBV3-2	17	CASSQDPAGTALLTQYF	TGTGCCAGCAGCCAAGACCCCGCCGGGACAGCCCTTTTAACCCAGTACTTC
.	TRBJ2-3	.	TRBV6-2/TRBV6-3	17	CASSYLGTSSGTDTQYF	TGTGCCAGCAGTTACCTAGGGACCTCCTCGGGCACAGATACGCAGTATTTT
.	TRBJ1-5	TRBD1	TRBV2	17	CASSGMKTGVSNQPQHF	TGTGCCAGCAGCGGGATGAAAACAGGGGTTAGCAATCAGCCCCAGCATTTT
.	TRBJ2-5	.	TRBV28	14	CASSLGRRSGTQYF	TGTGCCAGCAGTTTAGGCCGCCGTTCGGGGACCCAGTACTTC
.	TRBJ2-1	.	TRBV4-1	12	CASSQNRNEQFF	TGCGCCAGCAGCCAAAATAGGAATGAGCAGTTCTTC
.	TRBJ1-1	.	TRBV6-2/TRBV6-3	13	CASSRHPNTEAFF	TGTGCCAGCAGTCGCCATCCCAACACTGAAGCTTTCTTT